This T cell receptor (beta chain) was retrieved from a study of T cells after yellow fever vaccination. The CDR3 contains 13 residues. Trimming took off 0 bases at V and 7 bases at J, with 7 bases between the two ends. The germline CDR1 and CDR2 sequences are ENHRY and SYGVKD. Only a few counts were recorded for this clonotype. TCRdb reprocessed the 5' RACE reads with MiXCR, giving one entry per CDR3 protein. The data contain around 300,000 distinct CDR3 sequences, 4.1% of them singletons. The V and J genes are TRBV10-3 and TRBJ2-1; no clear D. This material consisted of PBMCs, taken 5 days after the yellow fever booster vaccination. This receptor was obtained from a man in his late teens or twenties who received the YFV17D yellow fever vaccine. CDR3 protein: CAISESWGNEQFF. The CDR3 DNA is TGTGCCATCAGTGAGTCTTGGGGTAATGAGCAGTTCTTC.